A selection of T cell receptor beta chains follows, all from one sample in a study of T-cell reconstitution after alpha-beta-depleted transplantation in children. TCRdb processed the PCR reads anew with MiXCR; each CDR3 protein has one entry. The table records some 830,000 distinct CDR3 sequences, around 17% of them present only once. The specimen was PBMCs, mostly from graft donor cells, collected 360 days after TCRalphabeta/CD19-depleted stem cell transplant. Every receptor here comes from a male patient aged 5 to 17 who had a stem cell transplant for acute lymphoblastic leukemia, so the T cells may come from the graft donor. Both conserved end residues are part of each CDR3. The order of the fields is J gene, V gene, CDR3 protein.

j_gene: TRBJ1-2; v_gene: TRBV9; CDR3aa: CASSVGTAYGYTF
j_gene: TRBJ2-1; v_gene: TRBV27; CDR3aa: CASSLGSSGYLNNEQFF
j_gene: TRBJ1-1; v_gene: TRBV6-1; CDR3aa: CASRTVLNTEAFF
j_gene: TRBJ2-7; v_gene: TRBV6-5; CDR3aa: CASSYRGRDSYEQYF
j_gene: TRBJ2-7; v_gene: TRBV5-1; CDR3aa: CASSLQLAGPAEQYF
j_gene: TRBJ2-3; v_gene: TRBV5-1; CDR3aa: CARTSDDTQYF
j_gene: TRBJ2-5; v_gene: TRBV4-2; CDR3aa: CASSRTLQGRVVETQYF
j_gene: TRBJ1-1; v_gene: TRBV6-5; CDR3aa: CASSSPSTGNGTEAFF
j_gene: TRBJ2-6; v_gene: TRBV5-1; CDR3aa: CASSEAAGTGANVLTF
j_gene: TRBJ1-1; v_gene: TRBV25-1; CDR3aa: CASSEYSGLRAGHNTEAFF
j_gene: TRBJ2-1; v_gene: TRBV5-4; CDR3aa: CASRGLAGGPGYNEQFF
j_gene: TRBJ2-3; v_gene: TRBV7-4; CDR3aa: CASSLVTPPESRIRVDTQYF
j_gene: TRBJ1-2; v_gene: TRBV28; CDR3aa: CASSLGDRLLDDYGYTF
j_gene: TRBJ2-1; v_gene: TRBV28; CDR3aa: CASSRGTSVDYNEQFF
j_gene: TRBJ2-5; v_gene: TRBV7-2; CDR3aa: CASSLARSRENAQYF
j_gene: TRBJ1-2; v_gene: TRBV29-1; CDR3aa: CSVDGRGWSGYTF
j_gene: TRBJ2-6; v_gene: TRBV7-2; CDR3aa: CASSPEWAGANVLTF
j_gene: TRBJ1-2; v_gene: TRBV6-5; CDR3aa: CASSYRGHGYTF
j_gene: TRBJ2-1; v_gene: TRBV29-1; CDR3aa: CSALGLAGYEQFF
j_gene: TRBJ2-1; v_gene: TRBV4-2; CDR3aa: CASSQDTGGNEQFF
j_gene: TRBJ2-1; v_gene: TRBV5-1; CDR3aa: CASRSTGDEQFF
j_gene: TRBJ1-1; v_gene: TRBV5-4; CDR3aa: CASAGRGVNTEAFF
j_gene: TRBJ2-5; v_gene: TRBV28; CDR3aa: CASRGGTAREETQYF
j_gene: TRBJ2-5; v_gene: TRBV5-1; CDR3aa: CASSLGLAGDQETQYF
j_gene: TRBJ2-7; v_gene: TRBV12-3/TRBV12-4; CDR3aa: CASSNRGEQYF
j_gene: TRBJ1-4; v_gene: TRBV5-1; CDR3aa: CASSLASSSTNEKLFF
j_gene: TRBJ2-1; v_gene: TRBV5-1; CDR3aa: CASSLQSGTSYNEQFF
j_gene: TRBJ2-7; v_gene: TRBV29-1; CDR3aa: CSVWEGMGSYEQYF
j_gene: TRBJ2-1; v_gene: TRBV27; CDR3aa: CASSPGPLPPNEQFF
j_gene: TRBJ2-1; v_gene: TRBV6-5; CDR3aa: CASSYSGGRPGLF
j_gene: TRBJ1-3; v_gene: TRBV18; CDR3aa: CASSTQGGSRNTIYF
j_gene: TRBJ2-1; v_gene: TRBV18; CDR3aa: CASSPWGGSANEQFF
j_gene: TRBJ1-5; v_gene: TRBV24-1; CDR3aa: CATSDGNQPQHF
j_gene: TRBJ1-5; v_gene: TRBV7-9; CDR3aa: CASSLAQGARNQPQHF
j_gene: TRBJ2-1; v_gene: TRBV27; CDR3aa: CASSPIGLASLNEQFF
j_gene: TRBJ2-5; v_gene: TRBV20-1; CDR3aa: CSAYGLAGGETQYF
j_gene: TRBJ2-7; v_gene: TRBV5-1; CDR3aa: CASSLGVYATYEQYF
j_gene: TRBJ1-6; v_gene: TRBV5-1; CDR3aa: CASSPSRRYNSPLHF
j_gene: TRBJ2-2; v_gene: TRBV7-6; CDR3aa: CASNSGQKSNTGELFF
j_gene: TRBJ2-2; v_gene: TRBV5-6; CDR3aa: CASSLALLAGAGELFF
j_gene: TRBJ2-5; v_gene: TRBV7-7; CDR3aa: CASSLAFGTEETQYF
j_gene: TRBJ2-1; v_gene: TRBV4-2; CDR3aa: CASSQFQASGINNEQFF
j_gene: TRBJ1-4; v_gene: TRBV2; CDR3aa: CASSPGGYTSEKLFF
j_gene: TRBJ2-3; v_gene: TRBV4-1; CDR3aa: CASSQVFVLLADTDTQYF
j_gene: TRBJ2-7; v_gene: TRBV20-1; CDR3aa: CSARVGQAYEQYF
j_gene: TRBJ1-2; v_gene: TRBV23-1; CDR3aa: CASSNSSAGEVGYTF
j_gene: TRBJ1-1; v_gene: TRBV10-1; CDR3aa: CASSVTTVGTEAFF
j_gene: TRBJ1-6; v_gene: TRBV7-3; CDR3aa: CASSPRGYNSPLHF
j_gene: TRBJ2-3; v_gene: TRBV15; CDR3aa: CATSRAAGWGTDTQYF
j_gene: TRBJ1-2; v_gene: TRBV5-1; CDR3aa: CASSDGTALNYGYTF
j_gene: TRBJ2-1; v_gene: TRBV13; CDR3aa: CASTRDRPANEQFF
j_gene: TRBJ1-1; v_gene: TRBV7-9; CDR3aa: CASSLYRGMNTEAFF
j_gene: TRBJ2-1; v_gene: TRBV30; CDR3aa: CAWSGGRAYNEQFF
j_gene: TRBJ2-3; v_gene: TRBV2; CDR3aa: CASSERTNVGDTQYF